This T cell receptor beta chain comes out of a study of beta chain features in type 1 diabetes. Averaging about 120 mL, one heparinised blood draw was given by each donor. The authors reverse transcribed all of the isolated RNA, so sequencing captured expressed TCRB transcripts. Generated by immunoSEQ multiplex PCR, the TCRdb table keeps only in-frame clones and is missing some. Among about 47,000 clones listed, roughly 45% were seen once. The study, taken as a whole, reports: For patients, the naive, central memory and Treg TCRB repertoires appeared more alike than for healthy donors. Moderate yet significant TCRB CDR3 shortening was seen in Type 1 diabetes patients in all four CD4+ subsets.

The CDR3 extends over 14 amino acids. Germline V gene lookup returns CDR1 GTSNPN and CDR2 SVGIG (reference sequence). V was trimmed by 2 bases and J by 10 bases, leaving 20 bases between them. This clone was picked up a small number of times. Its antigen is as yet unknown. The sample comprised stem cell memory CD4+ T cells from blood. The genes are TRBV30 and TRBJ1-1; tentative D call: TRBD1 (6 bases). This TCR was sampled from a man under 40 with type 1 diabetes. The CDR3 region is CAWSLAGGIFRAFF. In nucleotides, the CDR3 is TGTGCCTGGAGTTTAGCGGGGGGCATCTTTCGAGCTTTCTTT. Using reference TRBV30 and TRBJ1-1 for the parts outside the CDR3, the full variable domain is SQTIHQWPATLVQPVGSPLSLECTVEGTSNPNLYWYRQAAGRGLQLLFYSVGIGQISSEVPQNLSASRPQDRQFILSSKKLLLSDSGFYLCAWSLAGGIFRAFFGQGTRLTVV.